A selection of T cell receptor beta chains follows, all from one sample in a study of cytomegalovirus exposure and HLA in healthy donors. TCRdb's table, derived via immunoSEQ multiplex PCR, lists solely in-frame clones and lacks some. The sample gives 150,000 to 200,000 clones, 80% to 85% of which show up once; 1.5% to 2% is in the top ten. Input material: PBMCs. Receptor source: a man in his late teens or twenties in good health and CMV-seronegative. CDR3s include the opening cysteine and the closing phenylalanine or tryptophan. The D gene is left open where the match is weak. Clone size is given for some rows only: seen once, a few or many times, or a class if the clone is expanded.

d_gene	j_gene	v_gene	abundance	CDR3aa	CDR3nt
TRBD2	TRBJ2-1	TRBV7-2	once	CASRASGSSYNEQFF	TGTGCCAGCAGGGCTAGCGGGAGCTCCTACAATGAGCAGTTCTTC
-	TRBJ2-5	TRBV7-2	-	CASSLVPGETQYF	TGTGCCAGCAGCTTAGTTCCGGGGGAGACCCAGTACTTC
-	TRBJ1-5	TRBV6-1	once	CASSEAGGGQPQHF	TGTGCCAGCAGTGAAGCAGGGGGTGGTCAGCCCCAGCATTTT
-	TRBJ2-1	TRBV19	-	CASSIQASSNEQFF	TGTGCCAGTAGTATTCAGGCTAGCAGCAATGAGCAGTTCTTC
-	TRBJ1-2	TRBV28	-	CASLDTQGYGYTF	TGTGCCAGCTTGGATACGCAGGGCTATGGCTACACCTTC
TRBD1	TRBJ1-2	TRBV5-1	-	CASSLILGDRNYGYTF	TGCGCCAGCAGCCTTATTCTAGGGGACAGAAACTATGGCTACACCTTC
-	TRBJ1-5	TRBV19	-	CASSVTDSNQPQHF	TGTGCCAGTAGTGTAACTGATAGCAATCAGCCCCAGCATTTT
-	TRBJ2-1	TRBV14	-	CASSQGGSRVYEQFF	TGTGCCAGCAGCCAAGGGGGCTCCCGAGTGTATGAGCAGTTCTTC
-	TRBJ2-5	TRBV7-8	-	CASSSGTHKETQYF	TGTGCCAGCAGCTCCGGGACTCACAAAGAGACCCAGTACTTC
-	TRBJ1-2	TRBV5-1	-	CASSPQGLGYTF	TGCGCCAGCAGCCCGCAGGGTCTCGGCTACACCTTC
TRBD2	TRBJ2-7	TRBV9	-	CASSKSPSSGSYEQYF	TGTGCCAGCAGCAAGAGTCCGTCTAGCGGATCCTACGAGCAGTACTTC
-	TRBJ2-7	TRBV6-6	-	CASSYSSKPLGEQYF	TGTGCCAGCAGTTACTCGAGTAAGCCCCTAGGCGAGCAGTACTTC
-	TRBJ2-2	TRBV6-5	many	CASSYELADTGELFF	TGTGCCAGCAGTTACGAACTAGCAGACACCGGGGAGCTGTTTTTT
TRBD2	TRBJ2-1	TRBV5-1	-	CASSRTSGGGYNEQFF	TGCGCCAGCAGCAGAACTAGCGGAGGGGGTTACAATGAGCAGTTCTTC
TRBD1	TRBJ2-3	TRBV5-1	-	CASSFRTGSYTDTQYF	TGCGCCAGCAGCTTCCGGACAGGGAGTTACACAGATACGCAGTATTTT
TRBD1	TRBJ1-2	TRBV4-1	-	CASSQVGQGVGGYTF	TGCGCCAGCAGCCAGGTGGGACAGGGCGTCGGTGGCTACACCTTC
TRBD1	TRBJ2-7	TRBV5-1	-	CASSPGTGETYEQYF	TGCGCCAGCAGCCCGGGGACAGGGGAAACCTACGAGCAGTACTTC
-	TRBJ1-4	TRBV29-1	-	CSVELGSDEKLFF	TGCAGCGTTGAACTAGGATCAGATGAAAAACTGTTTTTT
TRBD2	TRBJ2-7	TRBV5-1	-	CASSLGGTGTSGYEQYF	TGCGCCAGCAGCTTGGGGGGGACCGGGACTAGCGGGTACGAGCAGTACTTC
TRBD1	TRBJ2-5	TRBV5-1	-	CASSQGQGGVGETQYF	TGCGCCAGCAGCCAAGGACAGGGCGGGGTCGGGGAGACCCAGTACTTC
TRBD2	TRBJ2-2	TRBV10-1	-	CASSESITGGSDTGELFF	TGCGCCAGCAGTGAGTCGATTACGGGAGGTTCGGACACCGGGGAGCTGTTTTTT
-	TRBJ2-7	TRBV28	few	CASSSGRRDDEQYF	TGTGCCAGCAGTTCCGGACGGCGGGACGACGAGCAGTACTTC
TRBD2	TRBJ2-7	TRBV15	few	CATSPSWTSELYEQYF	TGTGCCACCAGCCCCTCATGGACTAGCGAATTGTACGAGCAGTACTTC
-	TRBJ2-1	TRBV27	-	CASSLSGWGLRGEQFF	TGTGCCAGCAGTTTATCAGGGTGGGGTTTGCGGGGTGAGCAGTTCTTC
TRBD2	TRBJ2-7	TRBV27	few	CASGRRAGEYEQYF	TGTGCCAGCGGACGAAGAGCGGGAGAGTACGAGCAGTACTTC
-	TRBJ2-7	TRBV28	-	CASMGGGYEQYF	TGTGCCAGCATGGGAGGAGGGTACGAGCAGTACTTC
TRBD2	TRBJ2-1	TRBV9	-	CASSLGLAGDNEQFF	TGTGCCAGCAGCCTTGGACTAGCGGGAGACAATGAGCAGTTCTTC
-	TRBJ2-2	TRBV7-6	-	CASSPGWPGELFF	TGTGCCAGCAGCCCGGGGTGGCCCGGGGAGCTGTTTTTT
-	TRBJ2-2	TRBV5-1	-	CASSPGLGTGELFF	TGCGCCAGCAGCCCGGGACTGGGCACCGGGGAGCTGTTTTTT
TRBD1	TRBJ1-6	TRBV27	-	CASSPSPTGGWSPLHF	TGTGCCAGCAGTCCTTCACCGACAGGGGGTTGGTCACCCCTCCACTTT
-	TRBJ2-7	TRBV7-2	-	CASSRTREEQYF	TGTGCCAGCAGCCGAACCCGGGAAGAGCAGTACTTC
TRBD2	TRBJ2-2	TRBV5-5	-	CASTLSGSGRAIGELFF	TGTGCCAGCACCCTCTCCGGGAGCGGGAGGGCAATCGGGGAGCTGTTTTTT
-	TRBJ1-5	TRBV19	once	CASSILPGKPQHF	TGTGCCAGTAGTATATTACCTGGCAAGCCCCAGCATTTT
-	TRBJ1-5	TRBV29-1	-	CSVEAMRTARSNQPQHF	TGCAGCGTTGAAGCGATGCGGACAGCAAGGAGCAATCAGCCCCAGCATTTT
TRBD1	TRBJ2-3	TRBV5-1	-	CASSLVTQGQPTDTQYF	TGCGCCAGCAGCTTGGTCACACAGGGGCAACCCACAGATACGCAGTATTTT
-	TRBJ2-7	TRBV7-9	-	CASSFTENYEQYF	TGTGCCAGCAGCTTTACAGAGAACTACGAGCAGTACTTC
TRBD2	TRBJ2-7	TRBV28	-	CASSTGLAGVGFSYEQYF	TGTGCCAGCAGTACGGGACTAGCGGGAGTTGGTTTCTCCTACGAGCAGTACTTC
TRBD1	TRBJ2-7	TRBV4-3	-	CASSHSGTGEAYEQYF	TGCGCCAGCAGCCACTCTGGGACAGGGGAAGCTTACGAGCAGTACTTC
TRBD1	TRBJ2-7	TRBV2	-	CASNARDSSYEQYF	TGTGCCAGCAACGCACGGGACAGTTCCTACGAGCAGTACTTC
-	TRBJ2-1	TRBV7-9	few	CSSSLVQTGDEQFF	TGTTCCAGCAGCTTAGTCCAAACGGGGGATGAGCAGTTCTTC
TRBD1	TRBJ1-2	TRBV5-1	-	CASSLDGQGSLGYTF	TGCGCCAGCAGCTTGGATGGACAGGGGAGTCTCGGCTACACCTTC
TRBD1	TRBJ1-2	TRBV15	-	CATSRDDRGRDGYTF	TGTGCCACCAGCAGAGATGACAGGGGGCGAGATGGCTACACCTTC
-	TRBJ2-5	TRBV29-1	once	CSHSWAGVQETQYF	TGCAGCCACAGCTGGGCAGGGGTTCAAGAGACCCAGTACTTC
-	TRBJ1-6	TRBV4-1	-	CASTPGGYSPLHF	TGCGCCAGCACCCCCGGGGGTTATTCACCCCTCCACTTT
-	TRBJ1-2	TRBV4-1	-	CASSQIPTGGRGSSGYTF	TGCGCCAGCAGCCAAATCCCCACTGGGGGCAGGGGCTCATCTGGCTACACCTTC
TRBD2	TRBJ2-7	TRBV2	-	CASTSGGLYEQYF	TGTGCCAGTACTAGCGGGGGACTCTACGAGCAGTACTTC
TRBD1	TRBJ1-2	TRBV27	-	CASRAGGLNYGYTF	TGTGCCAGCAGGGCAGGGGGCCTTAACTATGGCTACACCTTC
TRBD1	TRBJ1-1	TRBV6-5	-	CASSSGQGAWNTEAFF	TGTGCCAGCAGTTCCGGACAGGGGGCTTGGAACACTGAAGCTTTCTTT
-	TRBJ2-7	TRBV7-3	-	CASSSGPTNEQYF	TGTGCCAGCAGCTCGGGTCCCACCAACGAGCAGTACTTC
TRBD2	TRBJ2-1	TRBV25-1	-	CASSEIAGWDEQFF	TGTGCCAGCAGTGAGATAGCGGGGTGGGATGAGCAGTTCTTC
-	TRBJ1-2	TRBV19	-	CASSTDRPAFGYTF	TGTGCCAGTAGCACTGACAGGCCCGCCTTTGGCTACACCTTC
TRBD1	TRBJ2-7	TRBV28	-	CASSFSPGQESYEQYF	TGTGCCAGCAGTTTTAGTCCGGGACAGGAGTCCTACGAGCAGTACTTC
-	TRBJ1-1	TRBV27	-	CASSFQVLTEAFF	TGTGCCAGCAGTTTCCAGGTTCTGACTGAAGCTTTCTTT
-	TRBJ2-7	TRBV5-6	-	CASSSPTSYEQYF	TGTGCCAGCAGCTCCCCGACTAGTTACGAGCAGTACTTC
TRBD1	TRBJ1-1	TRBV29-1	-	CSVLGQRMNTEAFF	TGCAGCGTTTTGGGACAGCGGATGAACACTGAAGCTTTCTTT